The sequence of this TCR beta chain was determined in a study of Graves' ophthalmopathy and Graves' hyperthyroidism. This clonotype was detected ten times or more. Its antigen remains unknown. Study-level findings and limits: A 13-signature model separated ophthalmopathy from stable hyperthyroidism, reaching roughly 85% sensitivity and approximately 81% specificity cross-validated. Blood also contained most of the expanded thyroid clonotypes above 0.001 frequency.

Transcripts of RNA were the source for amplifying TCR beta CDR3 regions. Amplification began with first-round RT-PCR using HTBI primers, then second-round multiplex PCR was performed. TCRdb redid the calling of the multiplex PCR reads with MiXCR, one entry per CDR3 protein. The sample contains 580,000 or so distinct CDR3 sequences, roughly 39% of which appear only once. Diagnosis was based on clinical symptoms, serum thyroxine, TRAb, thyroid ultrasound and orbital computed tomography. Looked up from germline, CDR1 is MGHDK and CDR2 is SYGVNS. The CDR3 is 10 residues long. This TCR derives from an adult man with Graves' hyperthyroidism. This chain connects TRBV25-1 to TRBJ2-7; D unresolved. The sample taken for sequencing was peripheral blood or thyroid tissue (not recorded which). CDR3 in DNA: TGTGTCGGCGGAAAGGAGGAGCAGTACTTC. It translates to CVGGKEEQYF.